This T cell receptor beta chain was recovered during a study of blood T cell repertoires in COVID-19. Study details: Whether acute or convalescent, the COVID-19 samples came from the United States, Italy and Spain.

In assigning cohorts, the study relied on participant-reported clinical history. Two negative PCRs, clearance, or symptom resolution characterized the recovered Cohort 3 donors. Study processing details: Estimates of nucleated cell counts were drawn from the amplification of reference gene primers. The protocol was immunoSEQ multiplex PCR, while the TCRdb copy is restricted to in-frame clones and leaves out a portion. That table supplies the V and J calls and clone size; D and trimming were determined from the DNA. Seen here are around 300,000 clones, 88% observed once, and the top ten hold about 5%. V shed 5 bases, J shed 2 bases, and the junction held 7 bases outside the gene matches. Germline values: CDR1 MDHEN, CDR2 SYDVKM. The CDR3 length is 15 residues.

Sequencing was carried out using PBMCs or T cells enriched from blood (not recorded which). The V and J genes are TRBV28 and TRBJ2-3; 7 nucleotides align to TRBD2. This TCR was recovered from a young man who had recovered from COVID-19. This chain's CDR3 is CASSRGLTITDTQYF. The CDR3 DNA is TGTGCCAGCAGTCGGGGACTAACTATCACAGATACGCAGTATTTT.